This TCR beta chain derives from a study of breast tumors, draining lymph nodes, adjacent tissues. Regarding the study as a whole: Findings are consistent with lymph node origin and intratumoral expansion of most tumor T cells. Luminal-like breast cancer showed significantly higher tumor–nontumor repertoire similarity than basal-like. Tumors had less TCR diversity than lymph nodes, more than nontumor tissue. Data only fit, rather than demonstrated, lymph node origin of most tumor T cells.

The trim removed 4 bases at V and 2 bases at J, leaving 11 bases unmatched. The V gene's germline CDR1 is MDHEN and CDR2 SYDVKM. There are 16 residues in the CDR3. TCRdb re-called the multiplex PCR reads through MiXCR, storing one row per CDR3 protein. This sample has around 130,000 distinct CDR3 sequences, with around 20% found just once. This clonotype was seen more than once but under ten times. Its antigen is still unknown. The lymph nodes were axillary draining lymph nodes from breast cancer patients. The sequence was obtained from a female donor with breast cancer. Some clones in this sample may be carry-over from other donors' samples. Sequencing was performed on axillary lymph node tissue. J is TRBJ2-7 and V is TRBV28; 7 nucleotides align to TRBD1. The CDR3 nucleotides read TGTGCCAGCAGTTCAAAAGGGACAGACGTACCCTACGAGCAGTACTTC. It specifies CASSSKGTDVPYEQYF.